This T cell receptor beta chain derives from a study of T-cell memory formation after mild COVID-19. Findings and caveats of the study: The authors left the SARS-CoV-2 specificity of second-wave clones peaking on day 37 unconfirmed. Clones that shrank (day 15 to 85) were balanced CD4/CD8, whereas later expanders leaned CD4+. Pre-infection memory harbored some responding clones, suggesting cross-reactive memory joined.

5'RACE primed at constant segments yielded TCR alpha and TCR beta cDNA libraries bearing sample barcodes and UMIs. One entry per CDR3 protein results from TCRdb running MiXCR on the 5' RACE reads. The repertoire includes hundreds of thousands of distinct CDR3 sequences, roughly a sixth of them detected once, and 8.1% sits in the top ten. The V end was cut by 2 bases, the J end by 0 bases, with 11 bases between. Germline-derived CDR1 and CDR2 are LGHNA and YNFKEQ. This CDR3 comprises 15 residues. A note on this clonotype: Its antigen is currently unknown.

The clonotype originates from an adult woman who had mild COVID-19 (a few samples of this study predate the infection). Cell type and time point are not known. Sample: PBMCs or a T cell subset sorted from them (not recorded which). This chain joins TRBV4-2 and TRBJ2-7; unclear D gene. CDR3 DNA: TGTGCCAGCAGCCAAACATTGTCGGACTCCTACGAGCAGTACTTC. As protein: CASSQTLSDSYEQYF.